One and the same sample provided the 32 T cell receptor beta chains below, sequenced in a study of control samples from healthy donors and cancer patients. Profiling relied on immunoSEQ multiplex PCR, and the TCRdb table lists in-frame clones only, not all of them. The sample consists of about 190,000 clones, roughly nine tenths of them appearing once. Specimen: blood. The receptors stem from a young man in good health.

This chain uses TRBV18 with TRBJ2-7, with 7 bases that match TRBD1. The ends lost 3 bases at V and 2 bases at J; junction bases unmatched: 4. The germline gives CDR1 KGHSH, CDR2 LQKENI. The CDR3 sequence is 14 residues long. CDR3 sequence: CASSPSDRTYEQYF. CDR3 DNA sequence: TGTGCCAGCTCACCCTCGGACAGGACCTACGAGCAGTACTTC.

The genes are TRBV7-9 and TRBJ1-5; the match to TRBD1 covers 8 bases. The V segment lost 1 base and the J segment 4 bases; nucleotides outside the gene matches: 6. Germline V gene lookup returns CDR1 SEHNR and CDR2 FQNEAQ (reference sequence). CDR3 length: 16 amino acids. The CDR3 nucleotides are TGTGCCAGCAGCTTAGGCAGGGGGCATGGGAATCAGCCCCAGCATTTT. Protein product: CASSLGRGHGNQPQHF.

The chain recombines TRBV4-2 with TRBJ1-1, with 8 bases identical to TRBD1. Germline V lookup: CDR1 LGHNA, CDR2 YNFKEQ. This CDR3 is built from 15 residues. The V and J ends lost 0 bases and 5 bases, in that order; junction bases with no gene match: 5. DNA of the CDR3: TGTGCCAGCAGCCAAGAACAGGGGGTTTATACTGAAGCTTTCTTT. This gives the protein CASSQEQGVYTEAFF.

The chain employs TRBV7-8 and TRBJ1-1, with D unresolved. V was clipped by 0 bases and J by 3 bases, with 14 bases between them. Germline V gene lookup returns CDR1 SGHVS and CDR2 FQNEAQ. The CDR3 runs to 16 residues. Written as DNA, the CDR3 is TGTGCCAGCAGCTTAGCGCGAAAAACTTTAGACACTGAAGCTTTCTTT. Translation: CASSLARKTLDTEAFF.

This sequence joins TRBV29-1 and TRBJ2-1; D uncertain. Germline lookup yields CDR1 SQVTM and CDR2 ANQGSEA. CDR3 length: 13 residues. The V end lost 7 bases, the J end lost 1 base, and 11 bases lay between the germline ends. The CDR3 loop is CSARTPSYNEQFF. CDR3 bases: TGCAGCGCCAGGACGCCGTCCTACAATGAGCAGTTCTTC.

The chain links TRBV23-1 to TRBJ1-1; no reliable D call. TRBV23-1 is flagged as an ORF with uncertain function. This CDR3 contains 12 residues. V was cut by 4 bases and J by 5 bases, with 8 bases left in between. Here the CDR3 reads CASSPKRTEAFF. In DNA, the CDR3 is TGCGCCAGCAGTCCGAAGAGGACTGAAGCTTTCTTT.

The chain links TRBV9 to TRBJ2-5; 9 bases fit TRBD2. The CDR3 extends over 14 amino acids. Trimming cost V 2 bases and J 2 bases; bases outside gene matches: 1. The V gene's germline CDR1 is SGDLS and CDR2 YYNGEE. CDR3 region: CASSVAGGQETQYF. The CDR3 bases are TGTGCCAGCAGCGTTGCGGGGGGGCAAGAGACCCAGTACTTC.

This clone has only a few counts. Other DNA sequences in this specimen translate into the identical CDR3. The chain is built from TRBV4-2 and TRBJ2-7; the D is unclear. V shed 0 bases and J shed 5 bases, with 5 bases lying between them. The CDR3 is 12 amino acids. The germline V gene encodes CDR1 LGHNA and CDR2 YNFKEQ. The CDR3 bases are TGTGCCAGCAGCCAAGATTCCCACGAGCAGTACTTC. Its translation: CASSQDSHEQYF.

The chain carries TRBV6-2 or TRBV6-3 and TRBJ1-3; D not certain. Germline values: CDR1 MNHEY, CDR2 SVGEGT. The CDR3 extends over 17 amino acids. The ends were cut back, 6 bases at V and 0 bases at J, with 18 bases in the middle. The CDR3 coding sequence is TGTGCCAGCAGCCCAAGAACTCAGAGTCACTCTGGAAACACCATATATTTT. The encoded protein is CASSPRTQSHSGNTIYF.

The chain recombines TRBV10-1 with TRBJ1-2; D remains ambiguous. The germline CDR1 and CDR2 sequences are WNHNN and SYGVQD (reference sequence). V was pared by 2 bases and J by 4 bases, with 8 bases between. The CDR3 is 13 residues long. The CDR3 DNA reads as TGCGCCAGCAGTGAGAGTAACTCCTATGGCTACACCTTC. It encodes CASSESNSYGYTF.

This chain links TRBV4-2 with TRBJ1-5; unclear D gene. Germline assignment: CDR1 LGHNA and CDR2 YNFKEQ. The CDR3 runs 15 residues. Trimming cost V 0 bases and J 6 bases, with 12 bases left between them. The CDR3 nucleotides read TGTGCCAGCAGCCAAGAAAAAAGGGCGCGTCAGCCCCAGCATTTT. It specifies CASSQEKRARQPQHF.

The V call is TRBV11-2, the J call TRBJ2-2; D possibly uses TRBD1 or TRBD2 (5 bases each). V was clipped by 11 bases and J by 5 bases, with 12 bases between them. Germline V CDR1 and CDR2: SGHAT, FQNNGV. The CDR3 spans 12 residues. The CDR3 DNA reads TGTGCCGGGATGGGGGAGACCGGGGAGCTGTTTTTT. It is translated as CAGMGETGELFF.

This clone was detected only a few times. The chain joins TRBV5-4 to TRBJ1-1, with D hard to call. The ends were cut back, 1 base at V and 4 bases at J, with 5 bases in the middle. This CDR3 contains 12 residues. The germline V gene encodes CDR1 SGHNT and CDR2 YYREEE (reference sequence). The CDR3 DNA sequence: TGTGCCAGCAGCTTGCAAGGCACTGAAGCTTTCTTT. Its translation is CASSLQGTEAFF.

This clone was detected only a few times. The J gene is TRBJ2-4, the V gene TRBV5-1; TRBD1 is a possible D gene (5 bases). Trimming took off 2 bases at V and 6 bases at J, with 9 bases between the two ends. Germline CDR1 is SGHRS and CDR2 is YFSETQ. The CDR3 is made up of 13 amino acids. The CDR3 here is CASSFQGTNIQYF. The CDR3 nucleotides read TGCGCCAGCAGCTTCCAGGGTACAAACATTCAGTACTTC.

This clone was detected once. V and J are TRBV30 and TRBJ1-4, with a weak D call TRBD1 (6 bases). Trimming took off 5 bases at V and 0 bases at J, with 10 bases between the two ends. The germline CDR1 and CDR2 sequences are GTSNPN and SVGIG (reference sequence). This CDR3 is built from 14 residues. CDR3 protein: CAWGGGSTNEKLFF. CDR3 bases: TGTGCCTGGGGGGGCGGGTCAACTAATGAAAAACTGTTTTTT.

The rearrangement joins TRBV6-5 to TRBJ1-1; TRBD1 aligns across 8 bases. Germline lookup yields CDR1 MNHEY and CDR2 SVGAGI. The junction had 2 bases not matched to a gene; V was cut back by 1 base and J by 7 bases. The CDR3 covers 13 residues. The CDR3 is CASSYYRGNEAFF. In DNA, the CDR3 is TGTGCCAGCAGTTACTACAGGGGGAATGAAGCTTTCTTT.

This chain links TRBV2 with TRBJ1-2; 11 bases are shared with TRBD1. With V trimmed by 6 bases and J by 1 base, 7 bases remained unmatched. The CDR3 contains 16 residues. Per the germline V gene, CDR1 is SNHLY and CDR2 is FYNNEI. The CDR3 DNA sequence: TGTGCCAGCAGCGGGACAGGGGGAGGGGGTAACTATGGCTACACCTTC. Its protein is CASSGTGGGGNYGYTF.

Here the CDR3 reads CASSQAGTGNTGELFF. In DNA form, the CDR3 reads TGTGCCAGCAGCCAAGCCGGGACTGGCAACACCGGGGAGCTGTTTTTT. The chain recombines TRBV3-1 (or the pseudogene TRBV3-2) with TRBJ2-2; weak D call: TRBD2 (6 bases). CDR1 is LGHDT and CDR2 is YNNKEL in the germline V gene (reference sequence). V lost 1 base and J lost 2, with 11 bases in between. This CDR3 has 16 amino acids.

The rearrangement uses TRBV5-1 and TRBJ1-1; the D is unclear. The germline V gene has CDR1 SGHRS and CDR2 YFSETQ. The CDR3 has 15 amino acids. V lost 4 bases, J lost 4 bases, and 17 bases lay in between. CDR3 in DNA: TGCGCCAGCAGCCCAACAGCGAGATTTAGCACTGAAGCTTTCTTT. It yields the protein CASSPTARFSTEAFF.

V and J are TRBV30 and TRBJ1-5; D is ambiguous. Trimming took off 1 base at V and 7 bases at J, with 14 bases between the two ends. Germline CDR1 is GTSNPN and CDR2 is SVGIG (reference sequence). The CDR3 runs 14 residues. CDR3 coding DNA: TGTGCCTGGAGTGAAGGATCCTGGCGCCAGCCCCAGCATTTT. It translates to CAWSEGSWRQPQHF.

This clone was counted once. The rearrangement uses TRBV13 and TRBJ1-2; no clear D. Germline lookup yields CDR1 PRHDT and CDR2 FYEKMQ (reference sequence). The CDR3 is 17 residues long. V was pared by 3 bases and J by 2 bases, with 19 bases between. This CDR3 is CASSLGAGPIKNYGYTF. The DNA for the CDR3 is TGTGCCAGCAGCTTGGGTGCCGGGCCGATTAAGAACTATGGCTACACCTTC.

In its sample, this clone was seen a few times. The V call is TRBV21-1, the J call TRBJ1-2; the table's D gene call, TRBD1, was not cross checked with the DNA. TRBV21-1 is given as a pseudogene. The CDR3 extends over 18 amino acids. This CDR3 reads CASSKNRVTPWIGYGYTF. CDR3 sequence (DNA): TGTGCCAGCAGCAAAAACAGGGTAACCCCTTGGATCGGCTATGGCTACACCTTC.

The chain is built from TRBV27 and TRBJ2-4; no firm D call. In germline, CDR1 is MNHEY, CDR2 SMNVEV (reference sequence). The CDR3 sequence is 15 residues long. Trimming left V 4 bases short and J 0 bases short, with 10 bases between. CDR3 sequence reads: CASSSHLLAKNIQYF. CDR3 coding DNA: TGTGCCAGCAGTTCCCATTTATTAGCCAAAAACATTCAGTACTTC.

V is TRBV6-1 and J is TRBJ1-2; 7 bases align to TRBD1. After removal of 1 base from V and 5 bases from J, the junction contained 7 bases not matched to a gene. The CDR3 has 15 residues. Germline CDR1 MNHNS, CDR2 SASEGT. For the CDR3, the DNA is TGTGCCAGCAGTGAAGAGGGGACAGACGATTATGGCTACACCTTC. This translates into CASSEEGTDDYGYTF.

The CDR3 DNA is TGTGCCAGCAGACTTTATAGCAATCAGCCCCAGCATTTT. The encoded protein is CASRLYSNQPQHF. The rearrangement uses TRBV7-2 and TRBJ1-5; D uncertain. V was trimmed by 6 bases and J by 0 bases, leaving 6 bases between them. The CDR3 sequence is 13 residues long. Germline CDR1 and CDR2: SGHTA and FQGNSA. The full variable domain, in which reference TRBV7-2 and TRBJ1-5 provide the parts outside the CDR3, is GAGVSQSPSNKVTEKGKDVELRCDPISGHTALYWYRQSLGQGLEFLIYFQGNSAPDKSGLPSDRFSAERTGGSVSTLTIQRTQQEDSAVYLCASRLYSNQPQHFGDGTRLSIL.

V is TRBV18 and J is TRBJ1-1; a weak D match, TRBD1 (5 bases). CDR3 length: 14 amino acids. Germline CDR1 reads KGHSH; CDR2 reads LQKENI. V was clipped by 2 bases and J by 3 bases, with 10 bases between them. CDR3 region: CASSPSEGYTEAFF. Written as DNA, the CDR3 is TGTGCCAGCTCACCAAGTGAGGGGTACACTGAAGCTTTCTTT.

As regards this clone: At one end, the junction sequence differs from germline, possibly due to a read error. The CDR3 here is CAGSGNGEQYF. The CDR3 nucleotides are TGTGCCGGGAGTGGGAACGGCGAGCAGTACTTC. This sequence joins TRBV30 and TRBJ2-7; TRBD2 might be the D (5 bases). The CDR3 sequence is 11 residues long. Germline loops: CDR1 GTSNPN, CDR2 SVGIG (reference sequence).

The chain combines TRBV19 with TRBJ2-3; 8 bases fit TRBD2. The germline gives CDR1 LNHDA, CDR2 SQIVND (reference sequence). Trimming removed 6 bases from V and 2 bases from J; junction bases left unmatched: 7. The CDR3 is 15 residues long. The CDR3 sequence is CASSALAVNTDTQYF. CDR3 nucleotides: TGTGCCAGTAGCGCACTAGCGGTGAACACAGATACGCAGTATTTT.

As for this clone: One end of the junction is discordant with germline, which a read error may explain. This rearrangement joins TRBV13 to TRBJ1-1; 7 nucleotides align to TRBD1. CDR1 and CDR2 (germline): PRHDT, FYEKMQ (reference sequence). The CDR3 loop spans 11 amino acids. The CDR3 sequence is CASRLGTDTVF. The CDR3 DNA reads TGTGCCAGCAGACTCGGGACAGACACCGTCTTT.

The chain joins TRBV7-9 to TRBJ1-4; D gene unclear. In germline, CDR1 is SEHNR, CDR2 FQNEAQ (reference sequence). V was pared by 5 bases and J by 10 bases, with 8 bases between. CDR3 length equals 11 residues. The CDR3 DNA reads TGTGCCAGCAGCCGGGAGGGAAAACTGTTTTTT. Translation: CASSREGKLFF.

This chain joins TRBV20-1 and TRBJ2-2; 7 bases map to TRBD2. Germline CDR1 DFQATT, CDR2 SNEGSKA (reference sequence). With 3 bases clipped from V and 7 bases from J, the junction kept 5 bases outside the gene matches. This CDR3 is built from 13 residues. The CDR3: CSASGEGFGELFF. DNA of the CDR3: TGCAGTGCTAGTGGGGAGGGGTTCGGGGAGCTGTTTTTT.

V is TRBV3-1 (or the pseudogene TRBV3-2) and J is TRBJ1-2; 9 bases agree with TRBD1. This CDR3 region has 15 residues. V was clipped by 6 bases and J by 6 bases; unmatched bases: 11. Germline-derived CDR1 and CDR2 are LGHDT and YNNKEL (reference sequence). Here the CDR3 reads CASRGFDRGVDGYTF. The CDR3 bases are TGTGCCAGCAGAGGTTTTGACAGGGGGGTGGATGGCTACACCTTC.